These T cell receptor beta chains were read from a single sample in a study of blood T cell repertoires in COVID-19. Sequenced by immunoSEQ multiplex PCR; TCRdb stores in-frame clones only, minus some. The repertoire holds approximately 270,000 clones, with 80% to 90% as singletons. Sequenced input: peripheral blood. These receptors all come from a woman in her seventies with acute or convalescent COVID-19. The CDR3 runs from the conserved cysteine through the conserved F or W. Each record gives: CDR3 protein, CDR3 DNA, D gene, J gene, clone size, V gene. The D gene is left open where the match is weak. The size of a clone is reported for some rows only, either as once, few or many, or as a class for expanded clones.

CDR3 protein: CASSPYRGINYGYTF
CDR3 DNA: TGTGCCAGCAGTCCCTACAGGGGGATCAACTATGGCTACACCTTC
D gene: TRBD1
J gene: TRBJ1-2
clone size: .
V gene: TRBV27

CDR3 protein: CASSFPQGYTEAFF
CDR3 DNA: TGTGCCAGCAGTTTCCCACAGGGCTACACTGAAGCTTTCTTT
D gene: .
J gene: TRBJ1-1
clone size: .
V gene: TRBV6-6

CDR3 protein: CASSHRGLAEAFF
CDR3 DNA: TGTGCCAGTAGCCACAGGGGTTTAGCTGAAGCTTTCTTT
D gene: TRBD1
J gene: TRBJ1-1
clone size: .
V gene: TRBV19

CDR3 protein: CASSLATGGYYGYTF
CDR3 DNA: TGCGCCAGCAGCTTGGCCACAGGGGGATATTATGGCTACACCTTC
D gene: TRBD1
J gene: TRBJ1-2
clone size: .
V gene: TRBV5-1

CDR3 protein: CASSLGSRRETQYF
CDR3 DNA: TGTGCCAGCAGCTTGGGATCTCGGAGGGAGACCCAGTACTTC
D gene: .
J gene: TRBJ2-5
clone size: .
V gene: TRBV11-2

CDR3 protein: CASSRGGTTNEQFF
CDR3 DNA: TGTGCCAGCAGCCGAGGTGGGACTACCAATGAGCAGTTCTTC
D gene: TRBD2
J gene: TRBJ2-1
clone size: .
V gene: TRBV28

CDR3 protein: CASSLAGSYGYTF
CDR3 DNA: TGTGCCAGCAGCTTAGCGGGGAGCTATGGCTACACCTTC
D gene: .
J gene: TRBJ1-2
clone size: .
V gene: TRBV7-9

CDR3 protein: CASSDHPGHYGYTF
CDR3 DNA: TGTGCCAGCAGTGACCATCCAGGGCACTATGGCTACACCTTC
D gene: .
J gene: TRBJ1-2
clone size: .
V gene: TRBV25-1

CDR3 protein: CASSQLRDNEQFF
CDR3 DNA: TGTGCCAGCAGCCAACTCCGGGACAATGAGCAGTTCTTC
D gene: .
J gene: TRBJ2-1
clone size: once
V gene: TRBV11-3

CDR3 protein: CASRRTASGVNTEAFF
CDR3 DNA: TGTGCCAGTAGGAGAACAGCCTCCGGGGTGAACACTGAAGCTTTCTTT
D gene: .
J gene: TRBJ1-1
clone size: .
V gene: TRBV19

CDR3 protein: CASRGWGADTQYF
CDR3 DNA: TGTGCCAGCAGGGGGTGGGGGGCAGATACGCAGTATTTT
D gene: .
J gene: TRBJ2-3
clone size: few
V gene: TRBV6-5

CDR3 protein: CASSFSGEGRVYEQYF
CDR3 DNA: TGCGCCAGCAGCTTTTCGGGAGAAGGAAGGGTCTACGAGCAGTACTTC
D gene: .
J gene: TRBJ2-7
clone size: .
V gene: TRBV5-1

CDR3 protein: CASSQPQRGAPYEQYF
CDR3 DNA: TGCGCCAGCAGCCAACCTCAACGGGGGGCCCCCTACGAGCAGTACTTC
D gene: .
J gene: TRBJ2-7
clone size: .
V gene: TRBV4-1

CDR3 protein: CASSYFRDINSPLHF
CDR3 DNA: TGTGCCAGCAGTTACTTCAGGGACATCAATTCACCCCTCCACTTT
D gene: .
J gene: TRBJ1-6
clone size: .
V gene: TRBV6-5

CDR3 protein: CASSLVGVTHNEQFF
CDR3 DNA: TGTGCCAGCAGCTTAGTTGGAGTAACCCACAATGAGCAGTTCTTC
D gene: .
J gene: TRBJ2-1
clone size: .
V gene: TRBV7-2

CDR3 protein: CASSQNPNSYEQYF
CDR3 DNA: TGTGCCAGCAGCCAAAATCCCAACTCCTACGAGCAGTACTTC
D gene: .
J gene: TRBJ2-7
clone size: few
V gene: TRBV14

CDR3 protein: CASRRGDRLDQPQHF
CDR3 DNA: TGTGCCAGCAGGCGAGGGGACAGACTGGATCAGCCCCAGCATTTT
D gene: TRBD1
J gene: TRBJ1-5
clone size: .
V gene: TRBV19

CDR3 protein: CASSQTGGQPQHF
CDR3 DNA: TGTGCCAGCAGCCAGACCGGGGGTCAGCCCCAGCATTTT
D gene: .
J gene: TRBJ1-5
clone size: .
V gene: TRBV3-1/TRBV3-2

CDR3 protein: CASSPGRGTEAFF
CDR3 DNA: TGTGCCAGCTCACCAGGTAGGGGCACTGAAGCTTTCTTT
D gene: .
J gene: TRBJ1-1
clone size: .
V gene: TRBV18

CDR3 protein: CASSYTPGRQETQYF
CDR3 DNA: TGTGCCAGCAGTTACACCCCTGGGAGGCAAGAGACCCAGTACTTC
D gene: .
J gene: TRBJ2-5
clone size: many
V gene: TRBV6-5

CDR3 protein: CASSLMGSNYGYTF
CDR3 DNA: TGTGCCAGCAGTTTAATGGGGAGTAACTATGGCTACACCTTC
D gene: .
J gene: TRBJ1-2
clone size: .
V gene: TRBV27

CDR3 protein: CASSLNDGAYGAFF
CDR3 DNA: TGCGCCAGCAGTCTTAACGATGGGGCGTACGGTGCTTTCTTT
D gene: .
J gene: TRBJ1-1
clone size: once
V gene: TRBV5-1

CDR3 protein: CASRAQGATNEKLFF
CDR3 DNA: TGCGCCAGCAGAGCCCAGGGGGCGACTAATGAAAAACTGTTTTTT
D gene: TRBD1
J gene: TRBJ1-4
clone size: once
V gene: TRBV5-1

CDR3 protein: CASSRQESYGYTF
CDR3 DNA: TGTGCCAGCAGCCGACAGGAATCCTATGGCTACACCTTC
D gene: .
J gene: TRBJ1-2
clone size: .
V gene: TRBV4-2

CDR3 protein: CASSYSIRTDTQYF
CDR3 DNA: TGTGCCAGCAGTTATTCTATTCGGACAGATACGCAGTATTTT
D gene: .
J gene: TRBJ2-3
clone size: .
V gene: TRBV6-5

CDR3 protein: CASSESGGTNRQPQHF
CDR3 DNA: TGTGCCAGCAGTGAATCTGGCGGGACCAACCGACAGCCCCAGCATTTT
D gene: .
J gene: TRBJ1-5
clone size: .
V gene: TRBV2

CDR3 protein: CASSLGAGGNINEQFF
CDR3 DNA: TGCGCCAGCAGCTTGGGAGCGGGGGGTAATATCAATGAGCAGTTCTTC
D gene: TRBD2
J gene: TRBJ2-1
clone size: .
V gene: TRBV5-1

CDR3 protein: CASNVPGTDGYTF
CDR3 DNA: TGTGCCAGCAACGTCCCCGGGACAGATGGCTACACCTTC
D gene: TRBD1
J gene: TRBJ1-2
clone size: .
V gene: TRBV25-1

CDR3 protein: CASSPTQGLFYGYTF
CDR3 DNA: TGCGCCAGCAGCCCTACACAGGGGTTGTTTTATGGCTACACCTTC
D gene: TRBD1
J gene: TRBJ1-2
clone size: .
V gene: TRBV5-1

CDR3 protein: CASSPTDRGTEAFF
CDR3 DNA: TGTGCCAGCAGCCCCACCGACAGGGGCACTGAAGCTTTCTTT
D gene: TRBD1
J gene: TRBJ1-1
clone size: .
V gene: TRBV14

CDR3 protein: CAWTPGQTRNSPLHF
CDR3 DNA: TGTGCCTGGACTCCCGGACAAACCCGAAATTCACCCCTCCACTTT
D gene: .
J gene: TRBJ1-6
clone size: .
V gene: TRBV30

CDR3 protein: CASRYSSVENEKLFF
CDR3 DNA: TGTGCCAGCAGGTACTCATCGGTTGAGAATGAAAAACTGTTTTTT
D gene: .
J gene: TRBJ1-4
clone size: .
V gene: TRBV2

CDR3 protein: CASSSGQLNSPLHF
CDR3 DNA: TGTGCCAGCAGCTCGGGACAGCTGAATTCACCCCTCCACTTT
D gene: TRBD1
J gene: TRBJ1-6
clone size: .
V gene: TRBV5-4

CDR3 protein: CAISERSGGALGYEQYF
CDR3 DNA: TGTGCCATCAGTGAGCGTAGCGGGGGGGCCTTGGGCTACGAGCAGTACTTC
D gene: TRBD2
J gene: TRBJ2-7
clone size: .
V gene: TRBV10-3

CDR3 protein: CASSAPGAQHF
CDR3 DNA: TGTGCCAGCAGTGCGCCCGGGGCCCAGCATTTT
D gene: .
J gene: TRBJ1-5
clone size: few
V gene: TRBV2

CDR3 protein: CASSAGLAGFDTQYF
CDR3 DNA: TGTGCCAGCAGCGCGGGACTAGCGGGCTTCGATACGCAGTATTTT
D gene: TRBD2
J gene: TRBJ2-3
clone size: .
V gene: TRBV7-3

CDR3 protein: CASSTGLALTDTQYF
CDR3 DNA: TGTGCCAGTAGTACGGGACTAGCGCTCACAGATACGCAGTATTTT
D gene: TRBD2
J gene: TRBJ2-3
clone size: .
V gene: TRBV19

CDR3 protein: CATSRDRGGRGTQYF
CDR3 DNA: TGTGCCACCAGCAGAGATCGGGGGGGCCGAGGGACCCAGTACTTC
D gene: TRBD2
J gene: TRBJ2-5
clone size: once
V gene: TRBV15

CDR3 protein: CATSWGQGGSYEQYF
CDR3 DNA: TGTGCCACCAGCTGGGGACAGGGAGGGTCTTACGAGCAGTACTTC
D gene: TRBD1
J gene: TRBJ2-7
clone size: .
V gene: TRBV15

CDR3 protein: CASSPGQGLSSGANVLTF
CDR3 DNA: TGTGCCAGCTCACCCGGCCAGGGGCTTAGCTCTGGGGCCAACGTCCTGACTTTC
D gene: .
J gene: TRBJ2-6
clone size: .
V gene: TRBV18

CDR3 protein: CASSLVGGDTEAFF
CDR3 DNA: TGTGCCAGCAGCTTAGTTGGAGGGGACACTGAAGCTTTCTTT
D gene: .
J gene: TRBJ1-1
clone size: .
V gene: TRBV11-2

CDR3 protein: CASSQEWAGQPQHF
CDR3 DNA: TGTGCCAGCAGCCAAGAGTGGGCTGGGCAGCCCCAGCATTTT
D gene: .
J gene: TRBJ1-5
clone size: .
V gene: TRBV7-2

CDR3 protein: CAIGLGQETQYF
CDR3 DNA: TGTGCCATTGGACTAGGCCAAGAGACCCAGTACTTC
D gene: TRBD2
J gene: TRBJ2-5
clone size: .
V gene: TRBV10-3

CDR3 protein: CASSISRDRVNYGYTF
CDR3 DNA: TGTGCCAGTAGTATTAGTCGGGACAGGGTGAACTATGGCTACACCTTC
D gene: TRBD1
J gene: TRBJ1-2
clone size: .
V gene: TRBV19

CDR3 protein: CASSSGSAGTGELFF
CDR3 DNA: TGTGCCAGCTCCAGTGGGTCGGCGGGCACCGGGGAGCTGTTTTTT
D gene: .
J gene: TRBJ2-2
clone size: .
V gene: TRBV6-5

CDR3 protein: CASSQDRRAAGAAFGGEQYF
CDR3 DNA: TGTGCCAGCAGCCAAGATAGGAGGGCAGCGGGGGCCGCCTTCGGAGGAGAGCAGTACTTC
D gene: TRBD2
J gene: TRBJ2-7
clone size: .
V gene: TRBV4-2

CDR3 protein: CASSSGQGSYNSPLHF
CDR3 DNA: TGTGCCAGCAGCTCCGGACAGGGGTCCTACAATTCACCCCTCCACTTT
D gene: TRBD1
J gene: TRBJ1-6
clone size: .
V gene: TRBV5-6

CDR3 protein: CASRMNVVSTGEQYF
CDR3 DNA: TGCGCCAGCAGAATGAACGTCGTGTCGACGGGAGAGCAGTACTTC
D gene: .
J gene: TRBJ2-7
clone size: .
V gene: TRBV5-1

CDR3 protein: CASSQGDGELFF
CDR3 DNA: TGCGCCAGCAGTCAGGGGGACGGGGAGCTGTTTTTT
D gene: TRBD1
J gene: TRBJ2-2
clone size: .
V gene: TRBV10-1

CDR3 protein: CASSQQSRGNEQFF
CDR3 DNA: TGTGCCAGCAGCCAACAGAGCCGCGGCAATGAGCAGTTCTTC
D gene: .
J gene: TRBJ2-1
clone size: .
V gene: TRBV3-1/TRBV3-2

CDR3 protein: CASSASTRGPETQYF
CDR3 DNA: TGTGCCAGCAGCGCGTCGACCAGGGGGCCAGAGACCCAGTACTTC
D gene: TRBD1
J gene: TRBJ2-5
clone size: .
V gene: TRBV7-2

CDR3 protein: CTSVVVGSESNYGYTF
CDR3 DNA: TGCACCAGTGTGGTGGTTGGTAGTGAGTCTAACTATGGCTACACCTTC
D gene: .
J gene: TRBJ1-2
clone size: .
V gene: TRBV1

CDR3 protein: CSAQGAGSTDTQYF
CDR3 DNA: TGCAGCGCTCAGGGGGCAGGGAGCACAGATACGCAGTATTTT
D gene: TRBD1
J gene: TRBJ2-3
clone size: .
V gene: TRBV29-1

CDR3 protein: CASRSQSSYNSPLHF
CDR3 DNA: TGTGCCAGCAGGTCACAGAGCTCCTATAATTCACCCCTCCACTTT
D gene: .
J gene: TRBJ1-6
clone size: .
V gene: TRBV3-1/TRBV3-2

CDR3 protein: CASSYSSAPSNEQFF
CDR3 DNA: TGTGCCAGCAGTTACTCGAGTGCGCCCTCCAATGAGCAGTTCTTC
D gene: .
J gene: TRBJ2-1
clone size: few
V gene: TRBV6-5

CDR3 protein: CASGRRTNEKLFF
CDR3 DNA: TGTGCCAGTGGGAGACGAACTAATGAAAAACTGTTTTTT
D gene: .
J gene: TRBJ1-4
clone size: .
V gene: TRBV19

CDR3 protein: CASSPGQGAAKNIQYF
CDR3 DNA: TGTGCCAGCAGCCCTGGACAGGGGGCTGCCAAAAACATTCAGTACTTC
D gene: TRBD1
J gene: TRBJ2-4
clone size: .
V gene: TRBV5-4

CDR3 protein: CAISESEGGPSEQFF
CDR3 DNA: TGTGCCATCAGTGAGTCTGAGGGGGGGCCTTCCGAGCAGTTCTTC
D gene: .
J gene: TRBJ2-1
clone size: .
V gene: TRBV10-3

CDR3 protein: CASSLLQGGYNEQFF
CDR3 DNA: TGCGCCAGCAGCTTGCTCCAGGGGGGATACAATGAGCAGTTCTTC
D gene: .
J gene: TRBJ2-1
clone size: .
V gene: TRBV5-1

CDR3 protein: CASREEHGDTGELFF
CDR3 DNA: TGTGCCAGTAGGGAGGAGCATGGGGACACCGGGGAGCTGTTTTTT
D gene: .
J gene: TRBJ2-2
clone size: few
V gene: TRBV19